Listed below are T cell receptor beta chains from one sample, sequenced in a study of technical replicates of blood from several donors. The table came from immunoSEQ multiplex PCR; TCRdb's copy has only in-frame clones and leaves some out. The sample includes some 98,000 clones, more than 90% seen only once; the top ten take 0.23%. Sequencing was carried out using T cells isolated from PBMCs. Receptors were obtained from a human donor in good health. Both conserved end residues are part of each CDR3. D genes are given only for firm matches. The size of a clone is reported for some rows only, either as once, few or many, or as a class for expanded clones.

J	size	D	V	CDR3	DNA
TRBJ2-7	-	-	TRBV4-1	CASSQAGSYEQYF	TGCGCCAGCAGCCAAGCGGGGTCCTACGAGCAGTACTTC
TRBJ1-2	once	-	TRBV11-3	CASSSPSDSLDYTF	TGTGCCAGCAGCTCACCATCGGACAGCCTAGACTACACCTTC
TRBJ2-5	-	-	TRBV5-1	CASSLFSRIETQYF	TGCGCCAGCAGCTTGTTCTCTAGGATCGAGACCCAGTACTTC
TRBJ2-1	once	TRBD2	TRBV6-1	CASSEVGTSGKLGEQFF	TGTGCCAGCAGTGAAGTGGGGACTAGCGGGAAGTTGGGTGAGCAGTTCTTC
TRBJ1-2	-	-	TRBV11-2	CASSLRLRYGYTF	TGTGCCAGCAGCTTAAGGCTGAGGTATGGCTACACCTTC
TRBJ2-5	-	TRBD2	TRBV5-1	CASSLKGLAEKETQYF	TGCGCCAGCAGCCTGAAGGGACTAGCGGAAAAAGAGACCCAGTACTTC
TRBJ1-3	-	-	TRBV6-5	CASTERQSGNTIYF	TGTGCCAGCACTGAACGACAGTCTGGAAACACCATATATTTT
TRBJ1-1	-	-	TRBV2	CARAYYTEAFF	TGTGCCAGAGCATATTACACTGAAGCTTTCTTT
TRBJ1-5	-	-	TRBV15	CATSGLNSPQHF	TGTGCCACCAGCGGGCTAAATTCGCCCCAGCATTTT
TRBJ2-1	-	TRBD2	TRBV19	CATQGGSYYNEQFF	TGTGCCACCCAGGGCGGGAGTTACTACAATGAGCAGTTCTTC
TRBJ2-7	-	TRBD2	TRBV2	CASSDPGGAYEQYF	TGTGCCAGCAGTGATCCCGGGGGGGCCTACGAGCAGTACTTC
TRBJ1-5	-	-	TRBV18	CASSPDRYSNQPQHF	TGTGCCAGCTCACCTGACAGGTATAGCAATCAGCCCCAGCATTTT
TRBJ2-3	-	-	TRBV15	CATSREFPGRGTDTQYF	TGTGCCACCAGCAGAGAATTCCCCGGGAGAGGCACAGATACGCAGTATTTT
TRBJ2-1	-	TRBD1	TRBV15	CATSRGETGGYNEQFF	TGTGCCACCAGCAGAGGAGAAACAGGGGGGTACAATGAGCAGTTCTTC
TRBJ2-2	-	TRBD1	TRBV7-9	CASSTSPGQGRTGELFF	TGTGCCAGCAGCACTTCTCCGGGACAGGGGCGCACCGGGGAGCTGTTTTTT